This TCR beta chain derives from a study of T cell repertoires in cytomegalovirus infection (dated by TCRdb to between 2017 and 2020). Background for the entire study: The HLA type of each donor mattered for the analysis, because public TCR beta signatures pointed to carriage of CMV infection along with the matching HLA type.

Study-wide findings and limitations: In both this cohort and an independent roughly 400-donor cohort, the cumulative frequency of public TCR beta family members distinguished carriers of CMV infection plus the relevant HLA type. The ex vivo response was dominated by HLA-C-restricted CMV-specific TCR beta clonotypes, which also provided the single most frequent clonotype in two of eight donors.

The CDR3 spans 15 residues, from the cysteine through the phenylalanine. Only the CDR3 region is kept as DNA, spanning 45 bases read in frame from base 1. Trimming removed 4 bases from V and 4 bases from J, leaving 14 bases between the germline ends. Taken from the germline V gene, the CDR1 and CDR2 loops are SGHRS and YFSETQ. A note on this clonotype: Its recognized antigen is unknown. Nothing much larger sits one base from this clone, and base qualities are not available.

Sequencing relied on an Illumina HiSeq 1500. TCRdb reprocessing: public reads trimmed at Q25 with fastp, clones called with MiXCR, in-frame beta chains kept. Entries that share a CDR3 protein sequence are merged under the most common genes and DNA. A total of around 740,000 distinct CDR3 sequences appear in this sample, roughly a third of them only once. Around 2.8% of the sample belongs to the ten largest clones. This receptor chain uses TRBV5-1 and TRBJ1-4; there is no confident call for the D gene. This sequence originates from a human donor in good health (CMV status not recorded). Some clones in this sample may be carry-over from other donors' samples. What was sequenced was PBMCs. The CDR3 region has the sequence CASSAGHVGNEKLFF. DNA sequence: TGCGCCAGCAGCGCGGGCCACGTGGGTAATGAAAAACTGTTTTTT.